This paragraph covers one T cell receptor (beta chain) sequence. This sample stems from a study of regulatory T cells in long-lasting Graves disease. Time point here: persistent/refractory GD, antithyroid drugs over 5 years with positive TRAb. RNA isolated from PBMCs was used to make the TCR library. Germline assignment: CDR1 SGHRS and CDR2 YFSETQ. The V and J ends lost 0 bases and 8 bases respectively, with 15 bases between them. The CDR3 totals 15 residues. To make TCR beta libraries, researchers used iRepertoire HTBI primers and Arm-PCR of CDR3 regions. In TCRdb, the multiplex PCR reads were re-called with MiXCR into one record per CDR3 protein. The sample carries about 470,000 distinct CDR3 sequences, less than 25% recorded once.

The sequence was obtained from a female donor with Graves disease. The rearrangement uses TRBV5-1 and TRBJ2-1; D unclear. Material: peripheral blood mononuclear cells (PBMCs), obtained when the disease was refractory, from a patient treated with antithyroid drugs. CDR3 region: CASSLGSLTPDEQFF. CDR3 sequence (DNA): TGCGCCAGCAGCTTGGGCTCTCTCACCCCGGATGAGCAGTTCTTC.